Below are 25 T cell receptor beta chains sequenced from a single sample in a study of regulatory T cells in long-lasting Graves disease. For TCR beta, libraries came from iRepertoire HTBI primers and Arm-PCR of CDR3 regions. One entry per CDR3 protein, called by TCRdb with MiXCR from the multiplex PCR reads. The sample holds roughly 490,000 distinct CDR3 sequences, approximately 23% seen once. Regarding time point: persistent/refractory GD, antithyroid drugs over 5 years with positive TRAb. With RNA extracted from PBMCs as input, the TCR library was made. The sample was peripheral blood mononuclear cells (PBMCs), taken when the disease was refractory, from a patient treated with antithyroid drugs. These TCRs come from a female donor with Graves disease.

About this clonotype itself: A read error may be the cause here, since a much bigger clone is one base away. The chain joins TRBV28 to TRBJ2-6, with D perhaps matching TRBD2 (5 bases). V dropped 11 bases and J dropped 1 base, with 12 bases sitting between them. The germline V gene has CDR1 MDHEN and CDR2 SYDVKM. CDR3 length equals 14 residues. The CDR3, as DNA: TGTGCCGGCATCGAGGGTTCTGGGGCCAACGTCCTGACTTTC. Residues: CAGIEGSGANVLTF.

The CDR3 here is CAISERESGELFF. The DNA of the CDR3 is TGTGCCATCAGTGAAAGGGAGTCCGGGGAGCTGTTTTTT. The rearrangement uses TRBV10-3 and TRBJ2-2, with a possible D match to TRBD2 (5 bases). V was shortened by 3 bases and J by 6 bases, with 8 bases between the two germline ends. Germline V CDR1 and CDR2: ENHRY, SYGVKD. The CDR3 contains 13 residues.

This clonotype was observed a handful of times. V gene TRBV30 combines with J gene TRBJ2-3; 8 nucleotides align to TRBD1. J lost 2 bases, V lost 1 base, and 2 bases had no gene match. The CDR3 spans 14 residues. Germline V lookup: CDR1 GTSNPN, CDR2 SVGIG (reference sequence). CDR3 sequence reads: CAWSGDRYTDTQYF. The CDR3 DNA is TGTGCCTGGAGTGGGGACAGGTACACAGATACGCAGTATTTT. The full variable domain, with the rest looked up from reference TRBV30 and TRBJ2-3, is SQTIHQWPATLVQPVGSPLSLECTVEGTSNPNLYWYRQAAGRGLQLLFYSVGIGQISSEVPQNLSASRPQDRQFILSSKKLLLSDSGFYLCAWSGDRYTDTQYFGPGTRLTVL.

This clonotype was seen more than once but under ten times. This chain links TRBV19 with TRBJ2-7, with D maybe TRBD2 (6 bases). Germline V gene data show CDR1 as LNHDA and CDR2 as SQIVND (reference sequence). This CDR3 contains 12 residues. Trimming stripped 3 bases from V and 4 bases from J, with 7 bases between. The CDR3 DNA reads TGTGCCAGTAGTATGGCGGGATACGAGCAGTACTTC. Translation gives CASSMAGYEQYF.

As regards this clonotype: The germline gene is not matched at one end of the junction; a read error may be the cause. CDR3 in amino acids: CASILLNWREGSYEQYF. Here the CDR3 DNA reads TGTGCCAGCATCTTGTTGAATTGGCGGGAGGGCTCCTACGAGCAGTACTTC. This sequence joins TRBV5-5 and TRBJ2-7, with TRBD2 identical over 9 bases. This CDR3 has 17 amino acids. Germline lookup yields CDR1 SGHKS and CDR2 YYEKEE (reference sequence).

This clonotype was observed many times. The chain links TRBV12-3 or TRBV12-4 to TRBJ2-7, with 8 bases fitting TRBD2. V lost 3 bases, J lost 2 bases, and 3 bases stayed unmatched. The CDR3 is 14 residues long. CDR3 protein: CASSLDGRAYEQYF. The CDR3 DNA is TGTGCCAGCAGTTTGGACGGGAGGGCCTACGAGCAGTACTTC.

Points on this clonotype: The junction does not match germline at one end; this may be a read error. The chain recombines TRBV7-9 with TRBJ1-6; 7 bases map to TRBD1. CDR3 length: 15 residues. Germline CDR1 and CDR2: SEHNR and FQNEAQ (reference sequence). CDR3 sequence: CASSTLGTDNSPLHF. The DNA of the CDR3 is TGCGCCAGCAGCACCCTCGGGACAGATAATTCACCCCTCCACTTT.

In this sample, this clonotype turned up many times. This chain links TRBV19 with TRBJ1-5; D perhaps matches TRBD1 (6 bases). The CDR3 covers 15 residues. The V gene lost 3 bases and the J gene lost 3 bases, with 12 bases spanning the gap. The germline gives CDR1 LNHDA, CDR2 SQIVND (reference sequence). CDR3 loop: CASSIPGVHNQPQHF. For the CDR3, the DNA is TGTGCCAGTAGTATCCCAGGGGTACACAATCAGCCCCAGCATTTT.

The rearrangement links TRBV12-3 or TRBV12-4 to TRBJ2-3, with 8 bases aligning to TRBD2. The V and J ends lost 6 bases and 5 bases, in that order; junction bases with no gene match: 19. The CDR3 contains 18 residues. Here the CDR3 DNA reads TGTGCCAGCAGCCAACCCGCTCTGCGGGGGGCGGTTGGAGATACGCAGTATTTT. Translated: CASSQPALRGAVGDTQYF.

This sequence joins TRBV11-2 and TRBJ2-5; 12 nucleotides align to TRBD1. The CDR3 loop spans 17 amino acids. Germline CDR1 and CDR2: SGHAT and FQNNGV. V was pared by 3 bases and J by 4 bases, with 9 bases of the junction left unmatched. The CDR3: CASSLKTGQGAGETQYF. The CDR3 nucleotides are TGTGCCAGCAGCTTGAAGACGGGACAGGGGGCTGGAGAGACCCAGTACTTC.

This clonotype was seen a few times. This sequence joins TRBV5-4 and TRBJ1-4, with a possible D match to TRBD1 (6 bases). CDR3 size: 16 residues. Trimming shortened V by 0 bases and J by 8 bases, and 17 bases separated the two germline ends. The germline CDR1 and CDR2 sequences are SGHNT and YYREEE (reference sequence). For the CDR3, the DNA is TGTGCCAGCAGCTTGGAACAGGGTCCAGGGCGGGAAAAACTGTTTTTT. Protein product: CASSLEQGPGREKLFF. Filled out from reference TRBV5-4 and TRBJ1-4, the complete variable domain reads ETGVTQSPTHLIKTRGQQVTLRCSSQSGHNTVSWYQQALGQGPQFIFQYYREEENGRGNFPPRFSGLQFPNYSSELNVNALELDDSALYLCASSLEQGPGREKLFFGSGTQLSVL.

The sample holds many counts of this clonotype. The chain links TRBV10-2 to TRBJ1-5; TRBD1 might be the D (5 bases). The CDR3 loop spans 14 amino acids. In germline, CDR1 is WSHSY, CDR2 SAAADI. Deletions cut 6 bases from V and 7 bases from J, with 16 bases between. CDR3 in DNA: TGCGCCAGCAGCTTAGGGACGTATACCCAGCCCCAGCATTTT. Translating gives CASSLGTYTQPQHF.

This clonotype was seen more than once but under ten times. The V call is TRBV19, the J call TRBJ2-2; D unclear. The V gene's germline CDR1 is LNHDA and CDR2 SQIVND (reference sequence). Trimming shortened V by 3 bases and J by 1 base, and 6 bases separated the two germline ends. CDR3 length: 14 amino acids. The CDR3 is CASSISQNTGELFF. The DNA for the CDR3 is TGTGCCAGTAGTATTTCACAGAACACCGGGGAGCTGTTTTTT.

A few counts support this clonotype. The chain uses TRBV19 and TRBJ2-4, with 10 bases matching TRBD2. The germline V gene has CDR1 LNHDA and CDR2 SQIVND (reference sequence). With V trimmed by 9 bases and J by 7 bases, 6 bases remained unmatched. This CDR3 has 13 amino acids. The CDR3 region is CASCPAGGNIQYF. CDR3 coding DNA: TGTGCCAGCTGCCCAGCGGGAGGGAACATTCAGTACTTC.

This clonotype showed up many times. The chain links TRBV12-3 or TRBV12-4 to TRBJ1-1, with TRBD1 matching 7 bases. Germline trimming cut 4 bases from V and 5 bases from J; bases unmatched to any gene: 4. CDR3 length: 13 amino acids. The CDR3 spells CASSSTGRTEAFF. CDR3 bases: TGTGCCAGCAGTTCGACAGGGCGAACTGAAGCTTTCTTT.

The chain links TRBV19 to TRBJ1-6, with D tentatively TRBD1 (5 bases). The germline V gene encodes CDR1 LNHDA and CDR2 SQIVND (reference sequence). CDR3 length: 14 amino acids. Trimming removed 3 bases from V and 7 bases from J, with 10 bases in between. The CDR3 region is CASSMAQENSPLHF. CDR3 sequence (DNA): TGTGCCAGTAGTATGGCACAGGAAAATTCACCCCTCCACTTT.

Ten or more counts support this clonotype. The chain employs TRBV12-3 or TRBV12-4 and TRBJ1-3, with 7 bases lining up with TRBD1. Germline trimming cut 4 bases from V and 0 bases from J; bases unmatched to any gene: 0. This CDR3 comprises 14 residues. CDR3 in amino acids: CASSWDSSGNTIYF. For the CDR3, the DNA is TGTGCCAGCAGTTGGGACAGCTCTGGAAACACCATATATTTT.

Comment on this clonotype: The junction shows a germline mismatch at one end, possibly a read error. The rearrangement uses TRBV6-1 and TRBJ2-5; 12 bases line up with TRBD2. The CDR3 loop spans 17 amino acids. Germline values: CDR1 MNHNS, CDR2 SASEGT. The DNA for the CDR3 is TGTGCCAGCAGCGAAGGTGCTAGCGGGGGGGTTGGCGAGACCCAGTACTTC. This encodes CASSEGASGGVGETQYF.

Points on this clonotype: This clone may be a read error of a much larger clone one base away. Since the CDR3 does not end with the conserved phenylalanine or tryptophan, this likely comes from a read error. This chain links TRBV20-1 with TRBJ1-2; D is unresolved. The CDR3 consists of 12 residues. The germline CDR1 and CDR2 sequences are DFQATT and SNEGSKA (reference sequence). Trimming took off 6 bases at V and 4 bases at J, with 12 bases between the two ends. CDR3 protein: CSADVARYGYTL. In DNA form, the CDR3 reads TGCAGTGCGGATGTGGCTCGCTATGGCTACACCCTC.

This clonotype has ten or more counts. CDR3 residues: CASSSTPGRVEKLFF. The CDR3 DNA follows: TGTGCCAGCAGTTCCACCCCGGGACGGGTTGAAAAACTGTTTTTT. The chain is built from TRBV6-5 and TRBJ1-4; possible D gene TRBD1, 5 bases. The V and J ends lost 4 bases and 7 bases respectively, with 16 bases between them. Germline loops: CDR1 MNHEY, CDR2 SVGAGI. The CDR3 runs 15 residues.

Worth noting for this clonotype: Just one base apart from a much larger clone, this may be a read error. V usage is TRBV6-2 or TRBV6-3 and J usage is TRBJ1-5, with D unresolved. The germline V gene encodes CDR1 MNHEY and CDR2 SVGEGT. This CDR3 is built from 15 residues. The CDR3 region is CTSTSKGLEEQPQHF. The CDR3 bases are TGTACCAGCACTTCAAAGGGCTTGGAAGAACAGCCCCAGCATTTT.

In this sample, this clonotype turned up a few times. The rearrangement links TRBV6-1 to TRBJ1-2; 9 positions match TRBD1. The CDR3 contains 14 residues. Germline V lookup: CDR1 MNHNS, CDR2 SASEGT. V dropped 5 bases and J dropped 7; count of bases not matched to a gene: 8. The CDR3 sequence: CASSRDRELGGYTF. In DNA, the CDR3 is TGTGCCAGCAGTCGGGACAGGGAGTTAGGTGGCTACACCTTC.

In this sample, this clonotype turned up many times. The CDR3 is CASSLSGGGKNTEAFF. The CDR3 DNA sequence: TGTGCCAGCAGTTTATCGGGGGGTGGGAAGAACACTGAAGCTTTCTTT. V and J are TRBV27 and TRBJ1-1, with D possibly TRBD1 on 5 matching bases. With 0 bases removed from V and 1 base from J, the gap between germline ends came to 12 bases. Germline CDR1 MNHEY, CDR2 SMNVEV (reference sequence). CDR3 length: 16 amino acids.

The chain joins TRBV20-1 to TRBJ1-6; D is possibly TRBD1 (6 bases). V lost 3 bases to trimming and J lost 11 bases, with 20 bases between them. This CDR3 has 15 residues. Germline CDR1 reads DFQATT; CDR2 reads SNEGSKA (reference sequence). CDR3 sequence: CSARGGGRGNTPLHF. The CDR3, as DNA: TGCAGTGCTAGGGGCGGGGGGCGCGGCAATACACCCCTCCACTTT.

Ten or more counts support this clonotype. The CDR3: CASSPGARDNTEAFF. The CDR3 bases are TGTGCCAGCAGCCCTGGGGCCAGGGATAACACTGAAGCTTTCTTT. The chain has TRBV11-2 and TRBJ1-1, with D perhaps TRBD1 (5 bases). The CDR3 extends over 15 amino acids. The V gene's germline CDR1 is SGHAT and CDR2 FQNNGV. Deletions cut 5 bases from V and 2 bases from J, with 15 bases between. The entire variable domain, with the rest obtained from reference TRBV11-2 and TRBJ1-1, is as follows: EAGVAQSPRYKIIEKRQSVAFWCNPISGHATLYWYQQILGQGPKLLIQFQNNGVVDDSQLPKDRFSAERLKGVDSTLKIQPAKLEDSAVYLCASSPGARDNTEAFFGQGTRLTVV.